The 23 T cell receptor beta chains given below trace back to one sample, sequenced in a study of blood T cell repertoires in COVID-19. TCRdb keeps only in-frame clones here, not all; method: immunoSEQ multiplex PCR. The data show over 100,000 clones, about 91% seen once. The sample consisted of peripheral blood. These receptors came from a man in his fifties or sixties with acute or convalescent COVID-19.

The chain recombines TRBV28 with TRBJ1-5; 9 bases align to TRBD1. CDR1 MDHEN and CDR2 SYDVKM come from the germline V gene. V was clipped by 5 bases and J by 0 bases; unmatched bases: 5. The CDR3 consists of 16 residues. The CDR3, as DNA: TGTGCCAGCAGTACATACAGGGGGCCTAGCAATCAGCCCCAGCATTTT. Translating it yields CASSTYRGPSNQPQHF.

CDR3 loop: CASSLSVTTDTQYF. CDR3 nucleotide sequence: TGTGCCAGTAGCCTTTCTGTGACTACAGATACGCAGTATTTT. The chain has TRBV19 and TRBJ2-3; D is unresolved. The germline V gene has CDR1 LNHDA and CDR2 SQIVND (reference sequence). The length of the CDR3 is 14 residues. Trimming removed 6 bases from V and 3 bases from J, with 13 bases in between.

The CDR3, as DNA: TGTGCCAGCAGCTTGCTAGCGGGAGCCAGCGAGCAGTTCTTC. It codes for CASSLLAGASEQFF. The chain combines TRBV11-2 with TRBJ2-1, with 10 nucleotides matching TRBD2. Germline CDR1 SGHAT, CDR2 FQNNGV. V lost 3 bases, J lost 10 bases, and 6 bases stayed unmatched. CDR3 length: 14 amino acids.

The rearrangement links TRBV3-1 (or the pseudogene TRBV3-2) to TRBJ2-7, with a weak D call TRBD1 (6 bases). The CDR3 spans 16 residues. Germline CDR1 LGHDT, CDR2 YNNKEL (reference sequence). The V and J ends lost 4 bases and 3 bases respectively, with 19 bases between them. The CDR3 loop reads CASSPRQGRASYEQYF. Here the CDR3 DNA reads TGTGCCAGCAGCCCCAGGCAGGGGCGGGCGAGCTACGAGCAGTACTTC.

V is TRBV11-2 and J is TRBJ2-7, with D possibly matching TRBD2 (6 bases). CDR1 SGHAT and CDR2 FQNNGV come from the germline V gene. With 3 bases removed from V and 3 bases from J, the gap between germline ends came to 9 bases. The CDR3 is 13 amino acids. CDR3 amino acids: CASSLGGFYEQYF. DNA of the CDR3: TGTGCCAGCAGCTTGGGAGGATTCTACGAGCAGTACTTC.

This chain connects TRBV7-6 to TRBJ1-5, with D perhaps TRBD1 (5 bases). Germline values: CDR1 SGHVS, CDR2 FNYEAQ. The V and J ends lost 2 bases and 5 bases respectively, with 7 bases between them. This CDR3 has 13 amino acids. CDR3 nucleotide sequence: TGTGCCAGCAGCTTATCCAGGGATCAGCCCCAGCATTTT. Translating it yields CASSLSRDQPQHF.

The chain is built from TRBV19 and TRBJ1-5; tentatively, D is TRBD1 (5 bases). Germline CDR1 and CDR2: LNHDA and SQIVND (reference sequence). The CDR3 runs 13 residues. The V gene lost 10 bases and the J gene lost 4 bases, with 14 bases spanning the gap. The CDR3 coding sequence is TGTGCCACCGCGACAGAGACGAATCAGCCCCAGCATTTT. Its translation: CATATETNQPQHF.

The rearrangement joins TRBV5-8 to TRBJ1-2; D is uncertain. Trimming cost V 0 bases and J 1 base, with 7 bases left between them. Germline CDR1 SGHTS, CDR2 YDEGEE. The CDR3 is made up of 14 amino acids. For the CDR3, the DNA is TGTGCCAGCAGCTTGGGCGGGATTAACTATGGCTACACCTTC. Translating it yields CASSLGGINYGYTF.

This chain links TRBV29-1 with TRBJ2-3; TRBD2 matches 13 bases. The germline gives CDR1 SQVTM, CDR2 ANQGSEA. The CDR3 is 17 amino acids. The J segment lost 4 bases and the V segment lost 3 bases, leaving 10 bases of the junction unmatched. CDR3 region: CSVDGLAGVGGADTQYF. The CDR3 DNA follows: TGCAGCGTTGATGGACTAGCGGGAGTCGGAGGGGCAGATACGCAGTATTTT.

Comment on this clone: One junction end disagrees with the germline gene, perhaps due to a read error. This chain connects TRBV5-6 to TRBJ2-2, with D possibly TRBD1 on 5 matching bases. Germline V CDR1 and CDR2: SGHDT, YYEEEE. CDR3 length: 15 amino acids. CDR3 sequence reads: CASGLGLPNTGELFF. DNA for the CDR3: TGTGCCAGCGGCTTGGGGCTTCCGAACACCGGGGAGCTGTTTTTT.

The chain couples TRBV19 to TRBJ2-3, with a weak D call TRBD1 (5 bases). This CDR3 contains 14 residues. Trimming cost V 4 bases and J 3 bases, with 11 bases left between them. The germline V gene has CDR1 LNHDA and CDR2 SQIVND (reference sequence). CDR3 nucleotide sequence: TGTGCCAGTAGTACCTCAGGGTTAACAGATACGCAGTATTTT. Encoded protein: CASSTSGLTDTQYF.

V and J are TRBV5-4 and TRBJ1-1, with 9 bases lining up with TRBD1. This CDR3 region has 18 residues. Germline CDR1 reads SGHNT; CDR2 reads YYREEE (reference sequence). V lost 4 bases, J lost 0 bases, and 13 bases stayed unmatched. Here the CDR3 DNA reads TGTGCCAGCAGCCCAGGGGGGGGACAGGGCGTACTGAACACTGAAGCTTTCTTT. Amino acid sequence: CASSPGGGQGVLNTEAFF. Full variable domain (missing parts from reference TRBV5-4 and TRBJ1-1): ETGVTQSPTHLIKTRGQQVTLRCSSQSGHNTVSWYQQALGQGPQFIFQYYREEENGRGNFPPRFSGLQFPNYSSELNVNALELDDSALYLCASSPGGGQGVLNTEAFFGQGTRLTVV.

The V gene is TRBV6-2 or TRBV6-3, the J gene TRBJ1-5, with a weak D call TRBD1 (5 bases). The CDR3 is made up of 14 amino acids. Per the germline V gene, CDR1 is MNHEY and CDR2 is SVGEGT. V was trimmed by 5 bases and J by 6 bases, leaving 14 bases between them. This CDR3 is CASSGVGGVQPQHF. Here the CDR3 DNA reads TGTGCCAGCAGTGGGGTGGGGGGGGTTCAGCCCCAGCATTTT.

The chain uses TRBV5-4 and TRBJ2-3; 11 bases map to TRBD2. Germline CDR1 SGHNT, CDR2 YYREEE (reference sequence). The CDR3 extends over 16 amino acids. Trimming took 2 bases from V and 7 from J; bases not matched to a gene: 9. The CDR3 region is CASSFPLAGGSYTQYF. CDR3 DNA sequence: TGTGCCAGCAGCTTCCCTCTAGCGGGGGGCTCGTATACGCAGTATTTT.

This clone was seen just once. The V gene is TRBV3-1 (or the pseudogene TRBV3-2), the J gene TRBJ1-6, with a possible D match to TRBD1 (5 bases). Trimming cost V 3 bases and J 3 bases, with 6 bases left between them. Germline values: CDR1 LGHDT, CDR2 YNNKEL (reference sequence). The CDR3 is made up of 14 amino acids. The CDR3 coding sequence is TGTGCCAGCAGCCAGGGGGGCTATAATTCACCCCTCCACTTT. Translating it yields CASSQGGYNSPLHF.

The chain employs TRBV7-2 and TRBJ1-2; D gene ambiguous. CDR3 length: 14 residues. CDR1 and CDR2 (germline): SGHTA, FQGNSA. Trimming stripped 1 base from V and 4 bases from J, with 10 bases between. This CDR3 is CASSLVARIYGYTF. The CDR3 region has the DNA TGTGCCAGCAGCTTAGTGGCCCGCATCTATGGCTACACCTTC.

The table lists this clone with a few counts. The chain has TRBV19 and TRBJ2-1; 11 bases match TRBD1. V shed 6 bases and J 7 bases; nucleotides not matched to a gene: 8. Germline loops: CDR1 LNHDA, CDR2 SQIVND (reference sequence). The CDR3 length is 15 residues. The chain's CDR3 is CASRGRTGGGNEQFF. CDR3 nucleotide sequence: TGTGCCAGTAGAGGCCGGACAGGGGGCGGGAATGAGCAGTTCTTC.

This sequence joins TRBV24-1 and TRBJ1-5; D remains ambiguous. The CDR3 covers 13 residues. The V gene lost 5 bases and the J gene lost 2 bases, with 6 bases spanning the gap. Germline V CDR1 and CDR2: KGHDR, SFDVKD. The CDR3 region is CATSGGGNQPQHF. Here the CDR3 DNA reads TGTGCCACCAGTGGCGGAGGCAATCAGCCCCAGCATTTT.

This CDR3 is CASSSYYGGYTF. CDR3 in DNA: TGTGCCAGCAGTTCGTACTATGGTGGCTACACCTTC. The chain has TRBV28 and TRBJ1-2; D is undetermined. V was clipped by 4 bases and J by 7 bases, with 10 bases between them. The germline CDR1 and CDR2 sequences are MDHEN and SYDVKM. The CDR3 is 12 amino acids.

V is TRBV19 and J is TRBJ2-7; D is possibly TRBD2 (6 bases). Germline CDR1 reads LNHDA; CDR2 reads SQIVND (reference sequence). The CDR3 sequence is 13 residues long. The V gene lost 5 bases and the J gene lost 2 bases, with 10 bases spanning the gap. CDR3: CASSSGTPYEQYF. The CDR3 region has the DNA TGTGCCAGTAGTTCCGGGACTCCCTACGAGCAGTACTTC. Complete variable domain (other parts from reference TRBV19 and TRBJ2-7): DGGITQSPKYLFRKEGQNVTLSCEQNLNHDAMYWYRQDPGQGLRLIYYSQIVNDFQKGDIAEGYSVSREKKESFPLTVTSAQKNPTAFYLCASSSGTPYEQYFGPGTRLTVT.

This clone has just one count. The V gene is TRBV10-1, the J gene TRBJ2-7; 7 positions agree with TRBD2. CDR1 is WNHNN, CDR2 SYGVQD, per germline (reference sequence). The CDR3 is 14 residues long. Trimming cost V 10 bases and J 1 base; bases outside gene matches: 10. The CDR3 loop reads CAITWGGTSYEQYF. CDR3 nucleotide sequence: TGCGCCATCACCTGGGGGGGAACTTCCTACGAGCAGTACTTC.

This chain links TRBV2 with TRBJ1-2; unclear D gene. The V end lost 6 bases, the J end lost 4 bases, and 9 bases lay between the germline ends. The CDR3 covers 12 residues. Per germline, CDR1 SNHLY and CDR2 FYNNEI. This CDR3 reads CASSALGYGYTF. CDR3 nucleotide sequence: TGTGCCAGCAGCGCCCTCGGCTATGGCTACACCTTC. The full variable domain, completed using reference TRBV2 and TRBJ1-2, is EPEVTQTPSHQVTQMGQEVILRCVPISNHLYFYWYRQILGQKVEFLVSFYNNEISEKSEIFDDQFSVERPDGSNFTLKIRSTKLEDSAMYFCASSALGYGYTFGSGTRLTVV.

The chain carries TRBV9 and TRBJ1-6, with 9 nucleotides matching TRBD1. With 7 bases clipped from V and 6 bases from J, the junction kept 5 bases outside the gene matches. CDR1 is SGDLS, CDR2 YYNGEE, per germline. There are 14 residues in the CDR3. The CDR3 nucleotides are TGTGCCAGCGGCGGGACAGGGACTAATTCACCCCTCCACTTT. Translation: CASGGTGTNSPLHF.